This paragraph covers one TCR beta chain sequence. Original analysis: Amplification from reference gene primers served as the basis for estimated nucleated cell counts. Using immunoSEQ multiplex PCR, the repertoire was profiled, and TCRdb retains in-frame clones only, with some absent. V and J calls and clone size are those listed in that table; D and trimming were worked out from the DNA. The sample has 150,000 or so clones, around 90% seen once. The CDR3 length is 15 residues. The V and J ends lost 2 bases and 4 bases respectively, with 14 bases between them. Per germline, CDR1 SGHAT and CDR2 FQNNGV. This record belongs to a study of blood T cell repertoires in COVID-19. Study-wide context: PBMCs, B-cell-depleted T cells, or T cells were the source of the cDNA or gDNA that made up the material.

The receptor was isolated from a man younger than 35 with acute or convalescent COVID-19. This chain connects TRBV11-2 to TRBJ1-1; tentatively, D is TRBD1 (6 bases). Specimen: peripheral blood. CDR3 nucleotide sequence: TGTGCCAGCAGCTTATATGGGGGGGCCCTCACTGAAGCTTTCTTT. Translated: CASSLYGGALTEAFF.